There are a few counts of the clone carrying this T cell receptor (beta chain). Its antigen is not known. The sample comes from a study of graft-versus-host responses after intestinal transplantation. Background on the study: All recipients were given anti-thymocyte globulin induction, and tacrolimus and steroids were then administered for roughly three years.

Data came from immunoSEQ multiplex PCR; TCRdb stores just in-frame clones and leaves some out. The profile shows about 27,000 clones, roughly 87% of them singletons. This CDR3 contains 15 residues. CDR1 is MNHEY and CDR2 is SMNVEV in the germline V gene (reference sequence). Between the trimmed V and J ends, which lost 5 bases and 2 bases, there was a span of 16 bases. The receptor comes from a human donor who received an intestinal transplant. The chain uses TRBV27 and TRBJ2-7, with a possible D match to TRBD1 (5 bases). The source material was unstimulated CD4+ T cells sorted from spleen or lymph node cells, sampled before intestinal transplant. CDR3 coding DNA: TGTGCCAGCAGTCAGCGCCCCAGGGCCCCCTACGAGCAGTACTTC. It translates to CASSQRPRAPYEQYF.